One sample yielded the 20 T cell receptor beta chains listed below, sequenced in a study of cytomegalovirus exposure and HLA in healthy donors. 13 Jbeta primers and 60 Vbeta primers were used for the PCR. Profiling relied on immunoSEQ multiplex PCR, and the TCRdb table lists in-frame clones only, not all of them. This table lists 60,000 to 70,000 clones. The material sequenced was PBMCs. Every receptor here comes from a man aged 25-45 years in good health and CMV-seropositive.

The rearrangement uses TRBV6-5 and TRBJ2-2; no clear D. The CDR3 consists of 12 residues. The V gene's germline CDR1 is MNHEY and CDR2 SVGAGI. The germline V and J ends were trimmed by 4 bases and 3 bases, with 3 bases remaining between them. CDR3 amino acids: CASSSDTGELFF. The DNA of the CDR3 is TGTGCCAGCAGTTCCGACACCGGGGAGCTGTTTTTT.

The chain links TRBV25-1 to TRBJ1-1; 9 nucleotides match TRBD1. This CDR3 region has 12 residues. J lost 11 bases, V lost 6 bases, and 7 bases had no gene match. CDR1 and CDR2 (germline): MGHDK, SYGVNS. The CDR3 sequence: CASRQGQGLAFF. In nucleotides, the CDR3 is TGTGCCAGCAGACAGGGACAGGGATTGGCTTTCTTT.

The chain combines TRBV18 with TRBJ2-5; D is unclear. The CDR3 spans 12 residues. Germline V CDR1 and CDR2: KGHSH, LQKENI. V gave up 6 bases and J gave up 2 bases, with 7 bases separating them. The CDR3 sequence is CASSPSQETQYF. Written as DNA, the CDR3 is TGTGCCAGCTCTCCCTCTCAAGAGACCCAGTACTTC.

The chain combines TRBV28 with TRBJ2-1; possibly TRBD2 for D (7 bases). V gave up 7 bases and J gave up 15 bases, with 16 bases separating them. CDR3 length equals 11 residues. Per germline, CDR1 MDHEN and CDR2 SYDVKM. The CDR3 protein is CASNQGRGSFF. The CDR3 DNA follows: TGTGCCAGCAACCAGGGGCGGGGGTCGTTCTTC.

The rearrangement uses TRBV28 and TRBJ1-2; D gene ambiguous. The CDR3 is 14 residues long. Deletions cut 7 bases from V and 2 bases from J, with 14 bases between. Germline CDR1 and CDR2: MDHEN and SYDVKM. The CDR3 sequence is CASTSPPLNYGYTF. DNA of the CDR3: TGTGCCAGCACCTCCCCACCTCTAAACTATGGCTACACCTTC.

The chain employs TRBV5-5 and TRBJ2-7; possibly TRBD1 for D (5 bases). V dropped 1 base and J dropped 2 bases, with 10 bases sitting between them. The V gene's germline CDR1 is SGHKS and CDR2 YYEKEE (reference sequence). The CDR3 totals 14 residues. CDR3 sequence (DNA): TGTGCCAGCAGCTTGTGGGCAGGGACCTACGAGCAGTACTTC. This codes for CASSLWAGTYEQYF.

V gene TRBV6-4 combines with J gene TRBJ2-6; the match to TRBD2 covers 7 bases. Germline CDR1 is MRHNA and CDR2 is SNTAGT. This CDR3 is 17 amino acids long. J gave up 0 bases and V 5 bases, and 7 bases lay outside the gene matches. The CDR3 bases are TGTGCCAGCAGTCTACGGGGGGTGAGCTCTGGGGCCAACGTCCTGACTTTC. Protein: CASSLRGVSSGANVLTF.

This rearrangement joins TRBV7-9 to TRBJ1-2; no definite D call. Germline V gene lookup returns CDR1 SEHNR and CDR2 FQNEAQ (reference sequence). This CDR3 is 13 amino acids long. Trimming took 2 bases from V and 7 from J, leaving 11 bases between them. The CDR3 nucleotides read TGTGCCAGCAGCTTAACGGGTGCCTCTGGCTACACCTTC. Translated: CASSLTGASGYTF.

The chain recombines TRBV7-2 with TRBJ2-5, with D maybe TRBD2 (5 bases). Germline V CDR1 and CDR2: SGHTA, FQGNSA. The CDR3 sequence is 13 residues long. Trimming removed 3 bases from V and 5 bases from J, with 10 bases in between. In DNA, the CDR3 is TGTGCCAGCAGCTTCGGACGCGGGGAGACCCAGTACTTC. This codes for CASSFGRGETQYF.

V gene TRBV5-1 combines with J gene TRBJ2-7; TRBD2 aligns across 14 bases. Looked up from germline, CDR1 is SGHRS and CDR2 is YFSETQ. Unmatched junction bases numbered 5, after V lost 4 bases and J lost 5 bases. There are 15 residues in the CDR3. The CDR3 nucleotides are TGCGCCAGCAGCGTAGGGGGACTAGCGGGGGACGAGCAGTACTTC. This gives the protein CASSVGGLAGDEQYF.

The chain combines TRBV6-5 with TRBJ1-1, with 8 positions matching TRBD1. CDR3 length equals 13 residues. Germline assignment: CDR1 MNHEY and CDR2 SVGAGI. After removal of 5 bases from V and 5 bases from J, the junction contained 4 bases not matched to a gene. This CDR3 reads CASSAGGGTEAFF. The DNA for the CDR3 is TGTGCCAGCAGTGCAGGGGGCGGGACTGAAGCTTTCTTT.

J is TRBJ1-1 and V is TRBV7-9; 7 bases fit TRBD1. The CDR3 covers 16 residues. The V gene end was trimmed by 3 bases and the J gene end by 3 bases; junction bases not matched to a gene: 10. Looked up from germline, CDR1 is SEHNR and CDR2 is FQNEAQ (reference sequence). The DNA for the CDR3 is TGTGCCAGCAGCTTCGTGGGTAGGGGGCGGGACACTGAAGCTTTCTTT. Its translation: CASSFVGRGRDTEAFF.

The CDR3 spells CASSHPPWGPKIDEQFF. The CDR3 region has the DNA TGCGCCAGCAGCCACCCTCCGTGGGGGCCAAAGATCGATGAGCAGTTCTTC. V usage is TRBV4-1 and J usage is TRBJ2-1, with D possibly matching TRBD1 (6 bases). This CDR3 has 17 residues. CDR1 and CDR2 from the germline V gene are MGHRA and YSYEKL. V dropped 3 bases and J dropped 8 bases, with 23 bases sitting between them.

The chain links TRBV4-1 to TRBJ2-2; D possibly corresponds to TRBD1 (5 bases). Germline assignment: CDR1 MGHRA and CDR2 YSYEKL. Between the trimmed V and J ends, which lost 2 bases and 3 bases, there was a span of 16 bases. The CDR3 length is 17 residues. The CDR3 protein is CASSQIDQGLDTGELFF. The CDR3 coding sequence is TGCGCCAGCAGCCAAATTGATCAGGGTCTGGACACCGGGGAGCTGTTTTTT.

The chain joins TRBV6-1 to TRBJ1-5, with D perhaps matching TRBD1 (5 bases). The CDR3 extends over 16 amino acids. The germline V and J ends were trimmed by 4 bases and 3 bases, with 16 bases remaining between them. Looked up from germline, CDR1 is MNHNS and CDR2 is SASEGT. The CDR3 sequence: CASSGGLSPYNQPQHF. For the CDR3, the DNA is TGTGCCAGCAGTGGGGGACTCTCCCCATACAATCAGCCCCAGCATTTT.

This chain links TRBV29-1 with TRBJ1-2, with D maybe TRBD1 (6 bases). Deletions cut 3 bases from V and 4 bases from J, with 15 bases between. Germline assignment: CDR1 SQVTM and CDR2 ANQGSEA. The CDR3 is 14 residues long. The CDR3 DNA is TGCAGCGTTGATTTTGGGGGGGGCTTCTATGGCTACACCTTC. Protein product: CSVDFGGGFYGYTF.

The V call is TRBV7-8, the J call TRBJ1-6; 8 nucleotides align to TRBD1. Germline V gene lookup returns CDR1 SGHVS and CDR2 FQNEAQ. The CDR3 is 14 amino acids. Trimming cost V 4 bases and J 5 bases; bases outside gene matches: 1. The CDR3 DNA is TGTGCCAGCAGCTCGGGACAGGATAATTCACCCCTCCACTTT. It specifies CASSSGQDNSPLHF.

V and J are TRBV5-1 and TRBJ1-4, with 9 bases fitting TRBD1. There are 16 residues in the CDR3. V lost 4 bases, J lost 5 bases, and 9 bases stayed unmatched. Per the germline V gene, CDR1 is SGHRS and CDR2 is YFSETQ. The CDR3 loop reads CASSLKLTGGNEKLFF. The CDR3 bases are TGCGCCAGCAGCCTAAAACTCACAGGGGGCAATGAAAAACTGTTTTTT.

The chain employs TRBV6-5 and TRBJ2-7; 9 nucleotides line up with TRBD2. J was trimmed by 7 bases and V by 4 bases; bases with no gene match: 14. CDR3 size: 16 residues. The germline CDR1 and CDR2 sequences are MNHEY and SVGAGI. The CDR3: CASSSTAGLAKKEQYF. The DNA for the CDR3 is TGTGCCAGCAGTTCCACCGCGGGACTAGCTAAGAAAGAGCAGTACTTC.

V usage is TRBV21-1 and J usage is TRBJ2-2; the listed D gene, TRBD2, was not tested against the DNA. TRBV21-1 is reported as a pseudogene. This CDR3 spans 15 amino acids. CDR3 DNA: TGTGCCAGCAGCACGGGACTTACGAACACCGGGGAGCTGTTTTTT. It yields the protein CASSTGLTNTGELFF.